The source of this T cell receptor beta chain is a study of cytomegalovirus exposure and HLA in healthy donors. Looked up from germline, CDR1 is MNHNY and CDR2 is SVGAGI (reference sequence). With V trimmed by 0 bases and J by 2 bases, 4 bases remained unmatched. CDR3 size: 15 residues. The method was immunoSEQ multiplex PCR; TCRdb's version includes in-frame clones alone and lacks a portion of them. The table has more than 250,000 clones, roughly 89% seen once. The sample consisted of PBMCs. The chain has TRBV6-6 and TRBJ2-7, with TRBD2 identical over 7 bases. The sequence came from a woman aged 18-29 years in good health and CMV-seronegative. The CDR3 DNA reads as TGTGCCAGCAGTTACTCGTCTAGCGGAACCTACGAGCAGTACTTC. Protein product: CASSYSSSGTYEQYF.